Listed here are 8 T cell receptor beta chains from one sample, sequenced in a study of blood T cells in healthy people across ages. Using a J-beta primer mix together with a sample-barcoded 5' primer, a second PCR was run for about 6 to 12 cycles. Each CDR3 protein is one row after TCRdb ran MiXCR on the 5' RACE reads. The repertoire includes 1,800,000 or so distinct CDR3 sequences, approximately 39% of them detected once, and under 25% sits in the top ten. The sample was blood. The receptors derive from a human donor in good health.

The table lists this clonotype with a few counts. This chain connects TRBV27 to TRBJ2-7; TRBD1 agrees at 9 bases. Germline-derived CDR1 and CDR2 are MNHEY and SMNVEV (reference sequence). The J segment lost 2 bases and the V segment lost 11 bases, leaving 13 bases of the junction unmatched. CDR3 size: 15 residues. CDR3 sequence (DNA): TGTGCCGGCGGTGAGTTGGGGACAGGGACCTACGAGCAGTACTTC. It is translated as CAGGELGTGTYEQYF.

This clonotype was recorded a few times. V usage is TRBV12-3 or TRBV12-4 and J usage is TRBJ2-7; TRBD1 agrees at 8 bases. This CDR3 comprises 15 residues. J lost 1 base, V lost 6 bases, and 8 bases had no gene match. The chain's CDR3 is CASRPNRGSSYEQYF. The DNA of the CDR3 is TGTGCCAGCAGGCCGAACAGGGGGTCTTCCTACGAGCAGTACTTC.

This clonotype turned up a few times. The V and J genes are TRBV11-2 and TRBJ2-1; 8 bases line up with TRBD1. The CDR3 consists of 15 residues. The V gene's germline CDR1 is SGHAT and CDR2 FQNNGV. With V trimmed by 5 bases and J by 2 bases, 5 bases remained unmatched. CDR3 nucleotides: TGTGCCAGCAGCCTATGGACAGGGACCTACAATGAGCAGTTCTTC. It specifies CASSLWTGTYNEQFF.

This chain links TRBV20-1 with TRBJ1-4; possibly TRBD1 for D (6 bases). CDR1 and CDR2 (germline): DFQATT, SNEGSKA (reference sequence). V was shortened by 4 bases and J by 6 bases, with 15 bases between the two germline ends. The CDR3 is 14 residues long. As DNA, the CDR3 is TGCAGTGCTATAGAGGAAGCAGGGGATGAAAAACTGTTTTTT. Protein: CSAIEEAGDEKLFF.

CDR3 coding DNA: TGTGCCAGCAGCTTAGCGGGTACCAGGGGTTCGTCCTACGAGCAGTACTTC. As protein: CASSLAGTRGSSYEQYF. V is TRBV7-2 and J is TRBJ2-7; D perhaps matches TRBD1 (6 bases). The CDR3 extends over 17 amino acids. Trimming stripped 0 bases from V and 1 base from J, with 16 bases between. Per the germline V gene, CDR1 is SGHTA and CDR2 is FQGNSA.

This clonotype occurred a few times. This chain links TRBV20-1 with TRBJ2-1; no reliable D call. V was shortened by 6 bases and J by 7 bases, with 13 bases between the two germline ends. Germline V gene sequence: CDR1 DFQATT, CDR2 SNEGSKA (reference sequence). CDR3 size: 12 residues. The CDR3 coding sequence is TGCAGTGCGGGCCCCATACAGAATGAGCAGTTCTTC. Encoded protein: CSAGPIQNEQFF.

Written as DNA, the CDR3 is TGTGCCAGCGGCCGACGGAGGATCTATGGCTACACCTTC. It codes for CASGRRRIYGYTF. V and J are TRBV6-5 and TRBJ1-2; D remains unclear. This CDR3 has 13 amino acids. Trimming shortened V by 8 bases and J by 4 bases, and 14 bases separated the two germline ends. From germline, CDR1 is MNHEY and CDR2 SVGAGI.

V gene TRBV20-1 combines with J gene TRBJ2-7; perhaps TRBD1 as D (6 bases). Germline V gene sequence: CDR1 DFQATT, CDR2 SNEGSKA (reference sequence). Trimming removed 2 bases at V and 0 bases at J, with 17 bases between. CDR3 length equals 16 residues. CDR3 protein: CSARSYRDTNSYEQYF. DNA of the CDR3: TGCAGTGCTAGAAGTTACCGGGACACCAACTCCTACGAGCAGTACTTC.